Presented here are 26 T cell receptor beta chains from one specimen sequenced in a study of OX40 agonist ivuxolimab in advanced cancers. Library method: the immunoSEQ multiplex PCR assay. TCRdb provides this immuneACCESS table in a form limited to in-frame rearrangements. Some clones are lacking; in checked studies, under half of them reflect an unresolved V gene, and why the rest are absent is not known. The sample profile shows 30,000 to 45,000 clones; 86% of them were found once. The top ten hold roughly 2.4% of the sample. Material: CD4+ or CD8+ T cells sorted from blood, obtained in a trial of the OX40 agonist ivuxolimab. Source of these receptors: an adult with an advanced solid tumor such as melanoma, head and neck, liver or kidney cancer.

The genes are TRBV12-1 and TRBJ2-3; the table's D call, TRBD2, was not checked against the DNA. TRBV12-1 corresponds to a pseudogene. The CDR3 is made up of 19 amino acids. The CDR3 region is CASSFTTGTSGGPTDTQYF. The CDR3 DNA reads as TGTGCCAGCAGCTTCACCACAGGGACTAGCGGGGGGCCCACAGATACGCAGTATTTT.

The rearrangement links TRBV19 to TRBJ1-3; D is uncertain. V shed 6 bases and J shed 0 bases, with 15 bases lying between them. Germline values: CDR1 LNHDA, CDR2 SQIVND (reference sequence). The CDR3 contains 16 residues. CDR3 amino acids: CASRIVGRSSGNTIYF. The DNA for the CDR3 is TGTGCCAGTAGGATCGTAGGACGGAGCTCTGGAAACACCATATATTTT.

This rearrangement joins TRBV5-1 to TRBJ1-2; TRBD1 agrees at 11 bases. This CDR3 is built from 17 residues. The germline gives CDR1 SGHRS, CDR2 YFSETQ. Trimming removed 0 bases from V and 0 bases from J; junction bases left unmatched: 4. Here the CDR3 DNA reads TGCGCCAGCAGCTTGGGGACAGGGGGCTACTCTAACTATGGCTACACCTTC. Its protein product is CASSLGTGGYSNYGYTF.

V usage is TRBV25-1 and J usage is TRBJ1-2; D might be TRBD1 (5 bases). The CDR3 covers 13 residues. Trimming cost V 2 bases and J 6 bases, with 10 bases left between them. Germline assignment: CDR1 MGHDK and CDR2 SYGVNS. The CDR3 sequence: CASSEVAGNGYTF. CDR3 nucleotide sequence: TGTGCCAGCAGTGAAGTCGCAGGGAATGGCTACACCTTC.

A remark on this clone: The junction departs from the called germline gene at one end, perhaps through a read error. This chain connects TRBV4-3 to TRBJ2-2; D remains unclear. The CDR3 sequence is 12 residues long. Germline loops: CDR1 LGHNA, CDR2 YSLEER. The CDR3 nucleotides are TGCGCCAGCAGCCAAGATCATTCGACCCCTATTTTT. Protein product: CASSQDHSTPIF.

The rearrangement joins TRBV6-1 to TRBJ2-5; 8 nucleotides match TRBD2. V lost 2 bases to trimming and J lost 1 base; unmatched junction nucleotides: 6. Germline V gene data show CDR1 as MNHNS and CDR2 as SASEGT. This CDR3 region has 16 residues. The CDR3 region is CASSERASGLQETQYF. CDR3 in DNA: TGTGCCAGCAGTGAAAGGGCTAGCGGGCTCCAAGAGACCCAGTACTTC.

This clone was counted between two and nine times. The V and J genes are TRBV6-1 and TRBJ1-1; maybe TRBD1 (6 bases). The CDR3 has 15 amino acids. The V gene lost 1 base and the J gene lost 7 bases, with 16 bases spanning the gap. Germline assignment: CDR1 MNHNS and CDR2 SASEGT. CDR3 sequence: CASSEESRGADEAFF. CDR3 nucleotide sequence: TGTGCCAGCAGTGAAGAGTCGCGGGGGGCAGATGAAGCTTTCTTT.

This chain's CDR3 is CASSPHETAINSPLHF. Written as DNA, the CDR3 is TGTGCCAGCAGCCCCCACGAGACAGCCATTAATTCACCCCTCCACTTT. This chain connects TRBV9 to TRBJ1-6; D is perhaps TRBD1 (5 bases). V was clipped by 4 bases and J by 6 bases, with 17 bases between them. CDR3 length: 16 amino acids. CDR1 and CDR2 (germline): SGDLS, YYNGEE.

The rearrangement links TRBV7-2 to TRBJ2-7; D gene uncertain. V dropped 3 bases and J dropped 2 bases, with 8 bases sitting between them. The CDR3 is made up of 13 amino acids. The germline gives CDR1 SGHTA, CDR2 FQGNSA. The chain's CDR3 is CASSFYRAYEQYF. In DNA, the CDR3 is TGTGCCAGCAGCTTTTATAGAGCCTACGAGCAGTACTTC. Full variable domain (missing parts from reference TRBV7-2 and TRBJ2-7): GAGVSQSPSNKVTEKGKDVELRCDPISGHTALYWYRQSLGQGLEFLIYFQGNSAPDKSGLPSDRFSAERTGGSVSTLTIQRTQQEDSAVYLCASSFYRAYEQYFGPGTRLTVT.

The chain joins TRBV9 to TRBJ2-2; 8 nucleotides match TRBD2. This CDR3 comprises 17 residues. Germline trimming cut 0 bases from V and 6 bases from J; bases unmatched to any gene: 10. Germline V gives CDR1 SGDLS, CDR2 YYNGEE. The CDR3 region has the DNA TGTGCCAGCAGCGTAGCCCGGTGGGTAGCGGGGTCCGGGGAGCTGTTTTTT. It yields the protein CASSVARWVAGSGELFF.

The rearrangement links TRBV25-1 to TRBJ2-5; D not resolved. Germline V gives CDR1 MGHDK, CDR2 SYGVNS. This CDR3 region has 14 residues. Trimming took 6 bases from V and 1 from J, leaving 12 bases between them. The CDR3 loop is CASSLGDSQETQYF. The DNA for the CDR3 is TGTGCCAGCAGCCTGGGTGATAGCCAAGAGACCCAGTACTTC.

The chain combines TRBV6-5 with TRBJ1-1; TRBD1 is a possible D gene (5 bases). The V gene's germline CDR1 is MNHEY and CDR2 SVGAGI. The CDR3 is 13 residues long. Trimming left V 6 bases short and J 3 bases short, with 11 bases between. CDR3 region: CASRDTVYTEAFF. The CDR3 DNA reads TGTGCCAGCAGGGACACAGTATACACTGAAGCTTTCTTT.

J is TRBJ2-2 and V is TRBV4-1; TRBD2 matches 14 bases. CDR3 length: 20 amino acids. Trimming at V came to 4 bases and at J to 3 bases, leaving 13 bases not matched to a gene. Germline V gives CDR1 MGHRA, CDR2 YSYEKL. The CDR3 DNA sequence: TGCGCCAGCAGCCTACCCCCTGGGACTAGCGGGGGCGGAGACACCGGGGAGCTGTTTTTT. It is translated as CASSLPPGTSGGGDTGELFF.

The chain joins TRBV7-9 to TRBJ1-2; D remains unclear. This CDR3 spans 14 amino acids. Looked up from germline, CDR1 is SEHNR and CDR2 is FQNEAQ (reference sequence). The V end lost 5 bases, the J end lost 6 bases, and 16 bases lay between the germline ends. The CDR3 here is CASSPAGGRDGYTF. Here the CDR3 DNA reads TGTGCCAGCAGCCCTGCAGGCGGGAGGGATGGCTACACCTTC.

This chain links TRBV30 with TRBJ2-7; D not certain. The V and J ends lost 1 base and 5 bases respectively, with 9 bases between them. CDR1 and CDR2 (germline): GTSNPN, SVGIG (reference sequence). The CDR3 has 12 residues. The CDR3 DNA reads TGTGCCTGGAGTGCCTTGGTCGACGAGCAGTACTTC. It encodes CAWSALVDEQYF. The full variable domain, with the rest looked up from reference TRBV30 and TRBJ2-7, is SQTIHQWPATLVQPVGSPLSLECTVEGTSNPNLYWYRQAAGRGLQLLFYSVGIGQISSEVPQNLSASRPQDRQFILSSKKLLLSDSGFYLCAWSALVDEQYFGPGTRLTVT.

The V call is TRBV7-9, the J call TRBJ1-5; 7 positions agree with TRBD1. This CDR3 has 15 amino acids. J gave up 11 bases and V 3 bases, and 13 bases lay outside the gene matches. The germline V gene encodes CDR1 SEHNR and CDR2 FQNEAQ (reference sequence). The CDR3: CASSLSGQGVTAQHF. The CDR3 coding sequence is TGTGCCAGCAGCTTGTCGGGGCAGGGGGTTACAGCCCAGCATTTT.

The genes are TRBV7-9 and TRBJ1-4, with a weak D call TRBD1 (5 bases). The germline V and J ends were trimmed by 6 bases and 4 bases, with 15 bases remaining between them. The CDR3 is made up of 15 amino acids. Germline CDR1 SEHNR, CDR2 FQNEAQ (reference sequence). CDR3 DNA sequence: TGTGCCAGCAGTTCCAGGGCTTTCGGTAATGAAAAACTGTTTTTT. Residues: CASSSRAFGNEKLFF. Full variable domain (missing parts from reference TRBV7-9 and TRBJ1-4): DTGVSQNPRHKITKRGQNVTFRCDPISEHNRLYWYRQTLGQGPEFLTYFQNEAQLEKSRLLSDRFSAERPKGSFSTLEIQRTEQGDSAMYLCASSSRAFGNEKLFFGSGTQLSVL.

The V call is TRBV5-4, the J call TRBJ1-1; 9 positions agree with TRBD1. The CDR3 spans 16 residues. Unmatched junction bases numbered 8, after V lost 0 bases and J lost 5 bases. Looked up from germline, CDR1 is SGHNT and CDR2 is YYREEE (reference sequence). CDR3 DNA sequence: TGTGCCAGCAGCTTGGACGTGACAGGGGGGGGGACTGAAGCTTTCTTT. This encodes CASSLDVTGGGTEAFF.

The CDR3 DNA sequence: TGTGCCAGCAGCCAGACAGGTATCACAGATACGCAGTATTTT. Translated: CASSQTGITDTQYF. The chain combines TRBV5-5 with TRBJ2-3, with D possibly matching TRBD1 (6 bases). V lost 4 bases and J lost 2, with 11 bases in between. CDR1 and CDR2 from the germline V gene are SGHKS and YYEKEE (reference sequence). The CDR3 totals 14 residues.

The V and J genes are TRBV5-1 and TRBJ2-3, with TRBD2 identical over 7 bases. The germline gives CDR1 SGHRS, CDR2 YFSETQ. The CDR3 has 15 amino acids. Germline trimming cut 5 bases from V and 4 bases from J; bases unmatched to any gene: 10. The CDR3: CASSTGTTASDTQYF. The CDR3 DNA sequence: TGCGCCAGCAGTACCGGGACTACGGCTTCAGATACGCAGTATTTT.

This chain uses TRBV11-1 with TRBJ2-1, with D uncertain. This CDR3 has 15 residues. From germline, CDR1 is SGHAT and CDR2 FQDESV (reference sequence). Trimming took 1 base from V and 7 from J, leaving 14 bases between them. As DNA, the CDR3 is TGTGCCAGCAGCTTAGTAAAGGCAGGCTTTAATGAGCAGTTCTTC. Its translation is CASSLVKAGFNEQFF.

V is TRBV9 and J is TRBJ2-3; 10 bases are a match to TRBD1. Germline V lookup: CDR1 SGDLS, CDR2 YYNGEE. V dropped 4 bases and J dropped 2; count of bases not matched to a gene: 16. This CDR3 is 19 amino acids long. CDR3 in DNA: TGTGCCAGCAGCACCCCGGGACAGGGGTTACGTGGGCACACAGATACGCAGTATTTT. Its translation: CASSTPGQGLRGHTDTQYF.

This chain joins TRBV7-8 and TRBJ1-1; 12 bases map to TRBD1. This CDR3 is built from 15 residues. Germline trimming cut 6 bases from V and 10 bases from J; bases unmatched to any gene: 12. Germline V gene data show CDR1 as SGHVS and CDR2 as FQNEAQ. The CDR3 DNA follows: TGTGCCAGCAGTTACCCCGGGACAGGGGGCGAAGGAGCTTTCTTT. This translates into CASSYPGTGGEGAFF.

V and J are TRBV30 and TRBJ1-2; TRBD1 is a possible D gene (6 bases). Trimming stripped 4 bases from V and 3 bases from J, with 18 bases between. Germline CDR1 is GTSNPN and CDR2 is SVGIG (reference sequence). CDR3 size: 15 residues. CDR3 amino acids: CAWTAWLGADYGYTF. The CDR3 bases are TGTGCCTGGACCGCTTGGTTGGGGGCAGACTATGGCTACACCTTC.

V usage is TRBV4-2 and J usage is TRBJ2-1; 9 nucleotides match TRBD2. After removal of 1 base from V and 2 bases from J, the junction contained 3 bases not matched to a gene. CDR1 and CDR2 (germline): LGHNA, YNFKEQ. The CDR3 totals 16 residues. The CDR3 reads CASSQGGGATYNEQFF. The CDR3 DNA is TGTGCCAGCAGCCAAGGCGGGGGGGCCACCTACAATGAGCAGTTCTTC.

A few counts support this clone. The CDR3 reads CASSLGRNQPQHF. CDR3 coding DNA: TGTGCCAGCAGTTTAGGGCGTAATCAGCCCCAGCATTTT. V gene TRBV27 combines with J gene TRBJ1-5; D uncertain. Germline V gene lookup returns CDR1 MNHEY and CDR2 SMNVEV (reference sequence). The CDR3 has 13 residues. V was pared by 2 bases and J by 4 bases, with 6 bases between.